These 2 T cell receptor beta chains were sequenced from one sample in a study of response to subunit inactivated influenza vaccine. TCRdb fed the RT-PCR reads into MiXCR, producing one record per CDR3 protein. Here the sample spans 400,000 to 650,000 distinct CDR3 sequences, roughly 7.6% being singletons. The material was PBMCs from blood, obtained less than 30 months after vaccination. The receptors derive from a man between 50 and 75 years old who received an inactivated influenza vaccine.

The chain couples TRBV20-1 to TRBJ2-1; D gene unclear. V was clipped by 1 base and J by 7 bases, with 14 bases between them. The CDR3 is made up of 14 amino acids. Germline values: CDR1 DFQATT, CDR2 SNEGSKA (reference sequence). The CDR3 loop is CSARVGQNYNEQFF. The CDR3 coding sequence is TGCAGTGCTAGAGTCGGGCAGAACTATAATGAGCAGTTCTTC.

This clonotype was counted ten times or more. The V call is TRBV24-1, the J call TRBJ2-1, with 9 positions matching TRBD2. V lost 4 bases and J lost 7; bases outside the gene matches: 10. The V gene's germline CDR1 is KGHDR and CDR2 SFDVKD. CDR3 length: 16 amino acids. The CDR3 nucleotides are TGTGCCACCAGTGACGCGCGGGGGGGCGTGTTGAATGAGCAGTTCTTC. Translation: CATSDARGGVLNEQFF.